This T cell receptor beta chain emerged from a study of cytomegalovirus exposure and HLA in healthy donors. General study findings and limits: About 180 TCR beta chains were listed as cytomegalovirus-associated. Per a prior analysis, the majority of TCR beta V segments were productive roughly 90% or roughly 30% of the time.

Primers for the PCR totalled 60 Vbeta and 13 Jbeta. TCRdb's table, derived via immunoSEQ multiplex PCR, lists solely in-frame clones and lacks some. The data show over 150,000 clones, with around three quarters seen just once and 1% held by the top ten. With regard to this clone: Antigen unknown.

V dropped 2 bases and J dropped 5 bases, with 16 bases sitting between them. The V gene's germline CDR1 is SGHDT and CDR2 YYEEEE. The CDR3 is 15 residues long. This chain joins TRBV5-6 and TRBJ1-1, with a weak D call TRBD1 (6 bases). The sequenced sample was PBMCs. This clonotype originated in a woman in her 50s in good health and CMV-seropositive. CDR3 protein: CASSLLTGFYTEAFF. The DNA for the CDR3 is TGTGCCAGCAGCTTACTGACAGGATTTTATACTGAAGCTTTCTTT.